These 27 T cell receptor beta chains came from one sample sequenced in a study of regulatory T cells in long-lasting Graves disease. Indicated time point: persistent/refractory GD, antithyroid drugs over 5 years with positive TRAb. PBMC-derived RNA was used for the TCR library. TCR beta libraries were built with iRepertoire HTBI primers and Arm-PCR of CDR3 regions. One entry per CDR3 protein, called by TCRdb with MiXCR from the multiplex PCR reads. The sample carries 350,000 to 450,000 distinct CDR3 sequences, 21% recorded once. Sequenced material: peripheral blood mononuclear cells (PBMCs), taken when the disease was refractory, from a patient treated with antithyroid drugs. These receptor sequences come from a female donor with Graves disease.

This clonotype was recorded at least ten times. The CDR3 loop reads CASSAMTGGWTDTQYF. CDR3 in DNA: TGTGCCAGCAGTGCCATGACAGGGGGCTGGACAGATACGCAGTATTTT. The chain employs TRBV6-1 and TRBJ2-3, with 10 bases matching TRBD1. The length of the CDR3 is 16 residues. Trimming cost V 4 bases and J 3 bases; bases outside gene matches: 7. CDR1 is MNHNS and CDR2 is SASEGT in the germline V gene.

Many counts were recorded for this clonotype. The CDR3 sequence is CASSSNRGPYQPQHF. In DNA, the CDR3 is TGTGCCAGCAGTTCAAACAGGGGGCCGTATCAGCCCCAGCATTTT. This rearrangement joins TRBV28 to TRBJ1-5; TRBD1 matches at 9 bases. Germline CDR1 is MDHEN and CDR2 is SYDVKM. The CDR3 extends over 15 amino acids. The J segment lost 5 bases and the V segment lost 4 bases, leaving 6 bases of the junction unmatched.

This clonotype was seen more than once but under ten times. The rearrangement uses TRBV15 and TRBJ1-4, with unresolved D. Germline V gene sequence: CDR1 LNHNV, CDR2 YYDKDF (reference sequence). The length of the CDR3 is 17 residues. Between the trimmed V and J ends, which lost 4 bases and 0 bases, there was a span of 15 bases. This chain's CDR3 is CATSKETRRATNEKLFF. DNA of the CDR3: TGTGCCACCAGCAAAGAGACTAGAAGGGCAACTAATGAAAAACTGTTTTTT.

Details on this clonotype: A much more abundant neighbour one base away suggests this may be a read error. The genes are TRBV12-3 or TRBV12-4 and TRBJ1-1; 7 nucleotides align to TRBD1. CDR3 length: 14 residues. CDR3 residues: CAGSLRQGPTEAFF. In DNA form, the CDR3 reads TGTGCCGGCAGTTTAAGACAGGGACCCACTGAAGCTTTCTTT.

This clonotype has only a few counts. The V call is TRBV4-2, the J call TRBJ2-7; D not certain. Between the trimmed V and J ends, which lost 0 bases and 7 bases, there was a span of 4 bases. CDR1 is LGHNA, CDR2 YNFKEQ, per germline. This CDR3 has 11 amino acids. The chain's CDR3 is CASSQDQEQYF. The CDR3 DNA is TGTGCCAGCAGCCAAGATCAGGAGCAGTACTTC.

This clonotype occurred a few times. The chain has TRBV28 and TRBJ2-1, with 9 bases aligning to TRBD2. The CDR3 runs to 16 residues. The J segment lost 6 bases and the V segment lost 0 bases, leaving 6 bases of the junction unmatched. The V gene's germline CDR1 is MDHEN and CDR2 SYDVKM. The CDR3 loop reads CASSLWAGGPGNEQFF. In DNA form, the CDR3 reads TGTGCCAGCAGTTTATGGGCGGGAGGGCCGGGCAATGAGCAGTTCTTC. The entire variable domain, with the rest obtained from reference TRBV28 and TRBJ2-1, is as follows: DVKVTQSSRYLVKRTGEKVFLECVQDMDHENMFWYRQDPGLGLRLIYFSYDVKMKEKGDIPEGYSVSREKKERFSLILESASTNQTSMYLCASSLWAGGPGNEQFFGPGTRLTVL.

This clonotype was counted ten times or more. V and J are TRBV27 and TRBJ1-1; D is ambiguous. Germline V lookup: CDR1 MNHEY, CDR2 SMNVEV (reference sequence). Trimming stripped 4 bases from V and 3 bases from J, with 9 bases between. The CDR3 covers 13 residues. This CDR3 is CASSSTRYTEAFF. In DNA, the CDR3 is TGTGCCAGCAGTTCGACCCGGTACACTGAAGCTTTCTTT.

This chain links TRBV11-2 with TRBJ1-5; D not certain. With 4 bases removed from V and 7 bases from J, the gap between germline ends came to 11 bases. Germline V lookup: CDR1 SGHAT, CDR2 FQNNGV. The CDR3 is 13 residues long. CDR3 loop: CASSSLEAQPQHF. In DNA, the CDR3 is TGTGCCAGCAGCTCCCTAGAGGCGCAGCCCCAGCATTTT.

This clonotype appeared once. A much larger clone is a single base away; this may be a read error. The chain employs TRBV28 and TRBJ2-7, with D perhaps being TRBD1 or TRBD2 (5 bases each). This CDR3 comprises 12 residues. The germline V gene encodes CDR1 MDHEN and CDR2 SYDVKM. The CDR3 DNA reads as TGTGCCAGCAGTTTATTCGGGGACGAGCTGTACTTC. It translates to CASSLFGDELYF.

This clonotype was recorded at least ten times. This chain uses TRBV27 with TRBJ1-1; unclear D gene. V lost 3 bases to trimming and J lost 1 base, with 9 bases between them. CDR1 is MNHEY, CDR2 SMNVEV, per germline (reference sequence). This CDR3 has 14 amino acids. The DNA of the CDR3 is TGTGCCAGCAGTTTGGTGGGTCGGAACACTGAAGCTTTCTTT. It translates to CASSLVGRNTEAFF.

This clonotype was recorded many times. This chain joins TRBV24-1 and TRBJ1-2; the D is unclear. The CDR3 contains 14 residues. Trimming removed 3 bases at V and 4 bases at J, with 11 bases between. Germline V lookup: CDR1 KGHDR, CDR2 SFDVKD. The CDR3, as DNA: TGTGCCACCAGTGATGAAGGCACTACCTATGGCTACACCTTC. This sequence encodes CATSDEGTTYGYTF.

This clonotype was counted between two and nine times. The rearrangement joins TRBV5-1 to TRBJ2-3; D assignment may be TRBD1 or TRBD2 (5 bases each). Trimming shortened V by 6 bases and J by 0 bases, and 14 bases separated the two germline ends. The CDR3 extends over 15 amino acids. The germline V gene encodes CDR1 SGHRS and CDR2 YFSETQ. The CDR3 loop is CASTTGTPSTDTQYF. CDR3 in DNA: TGCGCCAGCACCACCGGGACGCCTAGCACAGATACGCAGTATTTT.

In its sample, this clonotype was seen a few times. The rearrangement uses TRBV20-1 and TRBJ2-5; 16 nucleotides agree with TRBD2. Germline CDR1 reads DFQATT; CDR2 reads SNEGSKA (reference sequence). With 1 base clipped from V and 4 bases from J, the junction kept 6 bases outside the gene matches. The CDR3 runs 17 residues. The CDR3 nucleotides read TGCAGTGCTAGAGGGGGGACTAGCGGGAGGGCCGGAGAGACCCAGTACTTC. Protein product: CSARGGTSGRAGETQYF.

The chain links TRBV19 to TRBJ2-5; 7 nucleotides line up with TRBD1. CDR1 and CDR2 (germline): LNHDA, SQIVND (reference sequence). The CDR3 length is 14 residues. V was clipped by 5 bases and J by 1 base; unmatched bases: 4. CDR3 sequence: CASSVQGLQETQYF. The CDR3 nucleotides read TGTGCCAGTAGTGTACAGGGGCTCCAAGAGACCCAGTACTTC.

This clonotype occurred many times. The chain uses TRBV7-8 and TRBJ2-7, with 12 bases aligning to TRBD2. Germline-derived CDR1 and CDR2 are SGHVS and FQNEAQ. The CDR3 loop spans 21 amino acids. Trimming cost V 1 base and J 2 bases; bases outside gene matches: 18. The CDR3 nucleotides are TGTGCCAGCAGCTTAGTCAGTCGCTCTAGCGGGAGGGCTACTGTCACCTACGAGCAGTACTTC. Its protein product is CASSLVSRSSGRATVTYEQYF.

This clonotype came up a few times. The CDR3 nucleotides are TGTGCCAGCAGGGCAGACTACAATGAGCAGTTCTTC. It translates to CASRADYNEQFF. The chain has TRBV12-3 or TRBV12-4 and TRBJ2-1, with D hard to call. With 6 bases removed from V and 3 bases from J, the gap between germline ends came to 6 bases. CDR3 size: 12 residues.

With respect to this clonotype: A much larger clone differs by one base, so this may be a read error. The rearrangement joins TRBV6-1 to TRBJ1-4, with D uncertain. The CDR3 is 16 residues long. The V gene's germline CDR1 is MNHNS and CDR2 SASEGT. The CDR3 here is CTSSRFELATNEKLFF. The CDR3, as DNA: TGTACCAGCAGTAGATTCGAGCTTGCAACTAATGAAAAACTGTTTTTT.

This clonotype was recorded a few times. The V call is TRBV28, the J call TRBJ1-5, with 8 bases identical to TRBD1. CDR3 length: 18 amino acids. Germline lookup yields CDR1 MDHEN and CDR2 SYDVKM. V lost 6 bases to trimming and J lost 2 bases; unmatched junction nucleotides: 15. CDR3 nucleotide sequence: TGTGCCAGCAGCCCTCCCGGACAGGGCGTAATAGGCAATCAGCCCCAGCATTTT. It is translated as CASSPPGQGVIGNQPQHF.

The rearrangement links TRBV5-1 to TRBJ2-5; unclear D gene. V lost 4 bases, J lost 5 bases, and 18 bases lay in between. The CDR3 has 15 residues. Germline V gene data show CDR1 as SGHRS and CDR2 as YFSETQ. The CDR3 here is CASSAQTETWETQYF. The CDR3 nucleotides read TGCGCCAGCAGCGCACAAACAGAGACCTGGGAGACCCAGTACTTC.

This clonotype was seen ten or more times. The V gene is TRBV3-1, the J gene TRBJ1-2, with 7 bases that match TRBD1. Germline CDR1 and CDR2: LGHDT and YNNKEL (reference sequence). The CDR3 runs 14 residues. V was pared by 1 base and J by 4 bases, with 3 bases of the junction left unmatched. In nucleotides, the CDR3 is TGTGCCAGCAGCCAAGGCGGGACAGCCTATGGCTACACCTTC. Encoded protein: CASSQGGTAYGYTF.

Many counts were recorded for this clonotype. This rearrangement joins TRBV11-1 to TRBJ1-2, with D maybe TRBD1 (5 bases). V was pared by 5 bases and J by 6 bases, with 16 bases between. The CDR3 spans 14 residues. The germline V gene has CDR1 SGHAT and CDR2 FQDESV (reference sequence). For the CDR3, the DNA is TGTGCCAGCAGCCCGTTTAGCCAGGGCAATGGCTACACCTTC. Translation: CASSPFSQGNGYTF.

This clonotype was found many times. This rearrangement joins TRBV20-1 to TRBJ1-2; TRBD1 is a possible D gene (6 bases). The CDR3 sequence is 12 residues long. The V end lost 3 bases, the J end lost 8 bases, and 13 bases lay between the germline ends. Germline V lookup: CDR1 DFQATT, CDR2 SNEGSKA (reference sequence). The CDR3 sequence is CSASRGDDGYTF. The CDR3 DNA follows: TGCAGTGCTAGTAGGGGGGACGACGGCTACACCTTC.

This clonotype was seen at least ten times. The DNA for the CDR3 is TGTGCCAGCAGTCCTACCGGGACTAGCGGGCCTTACTCCTACGAGCAGTACTTC. It yields the protein CASSPTGTSGPYSYEQYF. The chain combines TRBV27 with TRBJ2-7; 12 bases map to TRBD2. V was pared by 5 bases and J by 0 bases, with 11 bases of the junction left unmatched. CDR1 is MNHEY and CDR2 is SMNVEV in the germline V gene (reference sequence). The CDR3 has 18 residues.

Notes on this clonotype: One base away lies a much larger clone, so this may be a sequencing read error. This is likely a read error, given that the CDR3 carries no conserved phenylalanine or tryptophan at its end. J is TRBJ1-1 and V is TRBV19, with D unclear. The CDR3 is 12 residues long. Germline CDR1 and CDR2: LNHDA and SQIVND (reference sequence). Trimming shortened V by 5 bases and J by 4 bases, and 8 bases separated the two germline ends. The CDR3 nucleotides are TGTGCCAGTAGTCCTTACAGCACTGAAGCTTTCCTT. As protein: CASSPYSTEAFL.

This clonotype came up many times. In nucleotides, the CDR3 is TGTGCCACCGCCGGACCCCAACAGGGGGATCAGCCCCAGCATTTT. It yields the protein CATAGPQQGDQPQHF. This chain uses TRBV6-1 with TRBJ1-5; 8 nucleotides align to TRBD1. The V segment lost 10 bases and the J segment 5 bases; nucleotides outside the gene matches: 13. CDR1 is MNHNS, CDR2 SASEGT, per germline. CDR3 length: 15 amino acids.

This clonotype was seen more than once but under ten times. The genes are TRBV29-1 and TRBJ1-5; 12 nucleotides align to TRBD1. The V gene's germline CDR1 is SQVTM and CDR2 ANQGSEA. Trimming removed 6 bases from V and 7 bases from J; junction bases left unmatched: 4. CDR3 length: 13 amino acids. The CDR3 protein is CSVGQGARQPQHF. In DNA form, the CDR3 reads TGCAGCGTGGGACAGGGGGCCCGCCAGCCCCAGCATTTT.

CDR3 residues: CASSESDRYQPQHF. CDR3 nucleotide sequence: TGTGCCAGCAGTGAATCCGACAGATATCAGCCCCAGCATTTT. The J gene is TRBJ1-5, the V gene TRBV6-1; tentatively, D is TRBD1 (5 bases). Trimming removed 2 bases at V and 5 bases at J, with 10 bases between. CDR3 length: 14 amino acids. Germline values: CDR1 MNHNS, CDR2 SASEGT.